The following is a T cell receptor beta chain sequence with its context. The antigen is unknown. The germline and genes are mouse ones. The read stops 4 residues short of the end of the CDR3; the missing end is completed from the germline J gene. The sample contains more than one DNA sequence encoding this CDR3. The CDR3 has 13 amino acids. The V gene's germline CDR1 is FNHDT and CDR2 SITEND (reference sequence). Trimming left V 5 bases short and J 4 bases short, with 10 bases between. This sample was taken from a study of CD8+ T cells in alopecia areata. Overall study results and limits: Affected scalp, especially in alopecia totalis/universalis, had a higher clonality than normal scalp did. Clarity of TCR sharing across patients fell short of that in mice, possibly HLA-related. Scalp data also include sequences from resident alphabeta T cells of normal skin.

Isolated RNA was reverse transcribed into cDNA used as the sequencing template. Measured with immunoSEQ multiplex PCR; TCRdb has only the in-frame clones, and not every one. The sample includes 270,000 or so clones, none of them occurring once. Cutaneous lymph node cells were pooled, and they were sorted using CD4, CD8alpha, NKG2D, NKG2ACE and other markers. Sequenced input: CD4+ T cells sorted from a lymph node. The TCR was taken from a C3H/HeJ mouse with alopecia areata. MHC haplotype here: H2-k. V usage is TRBV19 and J usage is TRBJ2-1; possibly TRBD1 for D (6 bases). Partial CDR3 DNA: TGTGCCAGCAGCCCGGGACAATATGCT. Its protein is CASSPGQYA. The complete CDR3 protein is CASSPGQYAEQFF.